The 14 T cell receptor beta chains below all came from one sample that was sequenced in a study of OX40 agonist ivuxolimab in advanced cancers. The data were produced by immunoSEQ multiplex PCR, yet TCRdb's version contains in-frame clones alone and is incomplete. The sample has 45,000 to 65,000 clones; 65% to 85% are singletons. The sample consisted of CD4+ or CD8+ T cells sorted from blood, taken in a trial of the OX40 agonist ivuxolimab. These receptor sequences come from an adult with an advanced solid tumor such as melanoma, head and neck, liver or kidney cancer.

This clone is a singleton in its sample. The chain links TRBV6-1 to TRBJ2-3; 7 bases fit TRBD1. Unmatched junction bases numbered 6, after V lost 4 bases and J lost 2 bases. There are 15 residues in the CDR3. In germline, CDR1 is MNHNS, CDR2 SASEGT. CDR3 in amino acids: CASSVMTGSTDTQYF. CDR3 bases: TGTGCCAGCAGTGTTATGACAGGGTCCACAGATACGCAGTATTTT.

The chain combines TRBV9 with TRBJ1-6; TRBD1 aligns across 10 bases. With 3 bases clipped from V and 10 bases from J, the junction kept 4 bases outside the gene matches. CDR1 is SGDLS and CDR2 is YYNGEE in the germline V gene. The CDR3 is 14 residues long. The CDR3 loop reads CASSGRDRGSPLHF. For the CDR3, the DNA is TGTGCCAGCAGCGGCAGGGACAGGGGATCACCCCTCCACTTT.

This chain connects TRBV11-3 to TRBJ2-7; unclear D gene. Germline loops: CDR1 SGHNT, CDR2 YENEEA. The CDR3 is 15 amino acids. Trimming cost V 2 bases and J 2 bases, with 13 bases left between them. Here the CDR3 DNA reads TGTGCCAGCAGCTTATCCAGGACCGCGACCTACGAGCAGTACTTC. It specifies CASSLSRTATYEQYF.

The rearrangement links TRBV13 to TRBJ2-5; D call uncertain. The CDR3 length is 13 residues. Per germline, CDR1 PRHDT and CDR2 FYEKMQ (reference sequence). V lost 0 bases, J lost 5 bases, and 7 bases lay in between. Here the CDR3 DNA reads TGTGCCAGCAGCTTAGGACAGCCGGAGACCCAGTACTTC. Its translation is CASSLGQPETQYF.

The CDR3 bases are TGTGCCAGCAGCCAGGGGGCGCCCACCGGTGGAAACACCATATATTTT. As protein: CASSQGAPTGGNTIYF. The gene calls are TRBV6-6 and TRBJ1-3, with 8 positions matching TRBD1. Germline loops: CDR1 MNHNY, CDR2 SVGAGI (reference sequence). J lost 3 bases, V lost 6 bases, and 10 bases had no gene match. CDR3 length: 16 amino acids.

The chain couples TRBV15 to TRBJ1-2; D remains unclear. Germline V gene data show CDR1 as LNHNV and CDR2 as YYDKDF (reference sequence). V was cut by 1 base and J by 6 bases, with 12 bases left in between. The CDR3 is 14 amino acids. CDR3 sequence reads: CATSRVTGYDGYTF. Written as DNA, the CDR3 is TGTGCCACCAGCAGAGTTACGGGGTATGATGGCTACACCTTC.

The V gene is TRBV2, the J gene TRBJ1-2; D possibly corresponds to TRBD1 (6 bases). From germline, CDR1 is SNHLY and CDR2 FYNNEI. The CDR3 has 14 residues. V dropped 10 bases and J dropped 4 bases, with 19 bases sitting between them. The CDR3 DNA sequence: TGTGCCACCAGAGGAGGGGGTGAAGGCTATGGCTACACCTTC. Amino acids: CATRGGGEGYGYTF.

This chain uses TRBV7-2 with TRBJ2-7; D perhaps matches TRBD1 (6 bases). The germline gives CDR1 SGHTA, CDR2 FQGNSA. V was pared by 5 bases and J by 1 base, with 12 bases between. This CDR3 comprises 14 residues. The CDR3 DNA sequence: TGTGCCAGCAGCCCCCGACAGGTTTCCTACGAGCAGTACTTC. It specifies CASSPRQVSYEQYF.

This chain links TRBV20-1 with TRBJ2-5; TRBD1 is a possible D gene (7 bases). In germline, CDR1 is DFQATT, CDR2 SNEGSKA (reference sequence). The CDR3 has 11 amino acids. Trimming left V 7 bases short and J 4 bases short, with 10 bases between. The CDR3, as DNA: TGCAGTGGTCAGGGGGGAGAGACCCAGTACTTC. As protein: CSGQGGETQYF.

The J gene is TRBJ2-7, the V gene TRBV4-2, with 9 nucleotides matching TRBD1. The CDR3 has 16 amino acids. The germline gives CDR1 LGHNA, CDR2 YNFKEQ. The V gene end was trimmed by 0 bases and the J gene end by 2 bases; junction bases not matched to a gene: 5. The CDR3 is CASSQEDRTGAYEQYF. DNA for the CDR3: TGTGCCAGCAGCCAAGAGGATCGGACAGGGGCCTACGAGCAGTACTTC.

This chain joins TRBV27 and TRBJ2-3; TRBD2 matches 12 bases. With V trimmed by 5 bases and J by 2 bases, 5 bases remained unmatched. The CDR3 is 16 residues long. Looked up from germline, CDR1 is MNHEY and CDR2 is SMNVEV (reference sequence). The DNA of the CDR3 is TGTGCCAGCAGTATAACTAGCGGGGGGTTCACAGATACGCAGTATTTT. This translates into CASSITSGGFTDTQYF.

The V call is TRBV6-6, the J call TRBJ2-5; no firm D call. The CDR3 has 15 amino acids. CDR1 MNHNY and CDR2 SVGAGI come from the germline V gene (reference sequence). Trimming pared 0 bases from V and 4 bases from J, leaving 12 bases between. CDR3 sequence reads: CASSYSTRTGETQYF. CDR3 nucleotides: TGTGCCAGCAGTTACTCGACCCGGACGGGAGAGACCCAGTACTTC.

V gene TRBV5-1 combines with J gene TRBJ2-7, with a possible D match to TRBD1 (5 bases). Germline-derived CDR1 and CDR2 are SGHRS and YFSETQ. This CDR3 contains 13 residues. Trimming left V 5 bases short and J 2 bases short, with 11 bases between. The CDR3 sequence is CASSPDSAYEQYF. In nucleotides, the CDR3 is TGCGCCAGCAGTCCCGACAGCGCCTACGAGCAGTACTTC.

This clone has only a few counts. In DNA, the CDR3 is TGTGCCAGCGCGTCCAGGGGCACCAACTATGGCTACACCTTC. Encoded protein: CASASRGTNYGYTF. The chain recombines TRBV5-4 with TRBJ1-2, with D perhaps TRBD1 (6 bases). This CDR3 comprises 14 residues. V gave up 7 bases and J gave up 2 bases, with 15 bases separating them. Germline V CDR1 and CDR2: SGHNT, YYREEE (reference sequence).